This T cell receptor beta chain was documented in a study of T cell changes during pregnancy in multiple sclerosis. As to this clone: The same CDR3 also results from other DNA sequences found in this sample.

Some clones are missing from TCRdb's copy, which holds only in-frame ones; the method was immunoSEQ multiplex PCR. The sample yields 100,000 to 130,000 clones, 85% to 95% seen once. Specimen: peripheral blood, collected in the third trimester of pregnancy. This TCR was sampled from a female donor in good health, enrolled as a control in a pregnancy study.

CDR3 region: CASSRPTSGGSNTGELFF. The CDR3 region has the DNA TGTGCCAGCAGCCGACCGACTAGCGGGGGATCTAACACCGGGGAGCTGTTTTTT. The rearrangement joins TRBV4-2 to TRBJ2-2; 12 positions agree with TRBD2. The CDR3 runs 18 residues. CDR1 and CDR2 from the germline V gene are LGHNA and YNFKEQ. After removal of 4 bases from V and 2 bases from J, the junction contained 8 bases not matched to a gene.